The T cell receptor beta chain described here comes from a study of T-cell reconstitution after alpha-beta-depleted transplantation in children. Overall study results and limits: High day-60 TCRbeta diversity in some patients came from surviving recipient T cells and thymic progenitors. Counts and diversity of T cells one year after transplant came mostly from newly produced T cells. Several hundred graft clones that had expanded were reportedly the source of alpha-beta T cells about two months after transplant.

This clonotype was detected many times. Its specificity is unknown. The TCRbeta library incorporated unique molecular identifiers. In TCRdb, the PCR reads were re-called with MiXCR into one record per CDR3 protein. The sample carries about 170,000 distinct CDR3 sequences, over 8.5% recorded once. Trimming took 10 bases from V and 4 from J, leaving 10 bases between them. CDR3 length: 12 amino acids. The germline V gene encodes CDR1 ENHRY and CDR2 SYGVKD. The sequence derives from a boy younger than 10 with acute myeloid leukemia, due to receive a stem cell transplant. Sequenced material: PBMCs, taken before TCRalphabeta/CD19-depleted stem cell transplant. The rearrangement joins TRBV10-3 to TRBJ2-2, with no clear D. CDR3 DNA: TGTGCCACAAGCACGGGCACCGGGGAGCTGTTTTTT. It codes for CATSTGTGELFF.